These 15 T cell receptor beta chains were all obtained from the same sample, sequenced in a study of shared clonotypes between healthy human individuals. The assay was immunoSEQ multiplex PCR, and TCRdb's table has in-frame clones only and misses some. Of some 2,500,000 clones listed, under 95% were seen once; the top ten hold approximately 0.41%. The material sequenced was naive CD4+ T cells from PBMCs. The subset denotes: CD45RA+ positively selected. The receptors originated from a man younger than 35 in good health. Some clones in this sample may be carry-over from other donors' samples.

The V call is TRBV5-1, the J call TRBJ1-3; TRBD1 might be the D (5 bases). The germline CDR1 and CDR2 sequences are SGHRS and YFSETQ. CDR3 length equals 15 residues. V lost 0 bases and J 2 bases, leaving 9 bases between the germline ends. CDR3 loop: CASSLGVGAGNTIYF. In DNA, the CDR3 is TGCGCCAGCAGCTTGGGTGTGGGGGCTGGAAACACCATATATTTT.

The chain couples TRBV6-6 to TRBJ1-3; TRBD1 might be the D (5 bases). V dropped 4 bases and J dropped 0 bases, with 13 bases sitting between them. Germline V gene data show CDR1 as MNHNY and CDR2 as SVGAGI (reference sequence). The CDR3 is 16 amino acids. The CDR3 nucleotides are TGTGCCAGCAGTTGGGGGGACGGATACTCTGGAAACACCATATATTTT. Translated, it gives CASSWGDGYSGNTIYF.

V and J are TRBV2 and TRBJ2-2; 9 bases align to TRBD1. Germline CDR1 and CDR2: SNHLY and FYNNEI. The J segment lost 4 bases and the V segment lost 6 bases, leaving 3 bases of the junction unmatched. This CDR3 spans 14 amino acids. The CDR3 loop reads CASRPTGGTGELFF. The DNA for the CDR3 is TGTGCCAGCAGGCCGACAGGGGGCACCGGGGAGCTGTTTTTT. Full variable domain (outside the CDR3, taken from reference TRBV2 and TRBJ2-2): EPEVTQTPSHQVTQMGQEVILRCVPISNHLYFYWYRQILGQKVEFLVSFYNNEISEKSEIFDDQFSVERPDGSNFTLKIRSTKLEDSAMYFCASRPTGGTGELFFGEGSRLTVL.

The rearrangement uses TRBV2 and TRBJ2-1; TRBD1 matches at 7 bases. Trimming cost V 6 bases and J 2 bases; bases outside gene matches: 7. Germline lookup yields CDR1 SNHLY and CDR2 FYNNEI. This CDR3 is built from 15 residues. The CDR3 is CASRVRGNTYNEQFF. DNA of the CDR3: TGTGCCAGCAGGGTCAGGGGGAACACCTACAATGAGCAGTTCTTC.

This chain joins TRBV2 and TRBJ2-5, with TRBD1 matching over 11 bases. This CDR3 is built from 15 residues. Looked up from germline, CDR1 is SNHLY and CDR2 is FYNNEI. The V segment lost 2 bases and the J segment 4 bases; nucleotides outside the gene matches: 3. The CDR3 coding sequence is TGTGCCAGCAGTGAACAAGGGACAGGGGGAGAGACCCAGTACTTC. As protein: CASSEQGTGGETQYF.

The chain carries TRBV6-6 and TRBJ1-6, with 7 bases fitting TRBD1. Trimming cost V 7 bases and J 4 bases; bases outside gene matches: 4. The CDR3 extends over 14 amino acids. Per germline, CDR1 MNHNY and CDR2 SVGAGI (reference sequence). Written as DNA, the CDR3 is TGTGCCAGCACCCAGACAGGGTATAATTCACCCCTCCACTTT. Translated, it gives CASTQTGYNSPLHF.

The rearrangement uses TRBV4-1 and TRBJ1-1; perhaps TRBD1 as D (6 bases). The V end lost 9 bases, the J end lost 1 base, and 27 bases lay between the germline ends. Germline CDR1 reads MGHRA; CDR2 reads YSYEKL. The CDR3 is made up of 18 amino acids. This chain's CDR3 is CASRGGLLQGRGNTEAFF. In DNA form, the CDR3 reads TGCGCCAGTAGAGGGGGTTTATTGCAGGGGAGGGGGAACACTGAAGCTTTCTTT.

This chain connects TRBV5-8 to TRBJ2-7; 14 nucleotides line up with TRBD2. J lost 1 base, V lost 6 bases, and 15 bases had no gene match. The CDR3 is made up of 19 amino acids. The germline gives CDR1 SGHTS, CDR2 YDEGEE. The DNA of the CDR3 is TGTGCCAGCACGTACCCCGGGGGACTAGCGGGAGTTAGGTCCTACGAGCAGTACTTC. It encodes CASTYPGGLAGVRSYEQYF.

The chain couples TRBV27 to TRBJ2-4; D tentatively fits TRBD1 or TRBD2 (5 bases each). Between the trimmed V and J ends, which lost 7 bases and 6 bases, there was a span of 10 bases. The CDR3 spans 12 residues. In germline, CDR1 is MNHEY, CDR2 SMNVEV (reference sequence). CDR3 in DNA: TGTGCCAGCACCGGGGCGGGAAACATTCAGTACTTC. Its protein product is CASTGAGNIQYF.

This clone was recorded a few times. The rearrangement joins TRBV2 to TRBJ1-1; D is ambiguous. V lost 10 bases to trimming and J lost 0 bases, with 9 bases between them. Germline V lookup: CDR1 SNHLY, CDR2 FYNNEI. The CDR3 runs 12 residues. This CDR3 is CATRMVNTEAFF. The CDR3 DNA reads as TGTGCCACCCGAATGGTGAACACTGAAGCTTTCTTT. Filled out from reference TRBV2 and TRBJ1-1, the complete variable domain reads EPEVTQTPSHQVTQMGQEVILRCVPISNHLYFYWYRQILGQKVEFLVSFYNNEISEKSEIFDDQFSVERPDGSNFTLKIRSTKLEDSAMYFCATRMVNTEAFFGQGTRLTVV.

This clone has more than one count but fewer than ten. The chain combines TRBV7-8 with TRBJ1-2, with no clear D. Germline CDR1 SGHVS, CDR2 FQNEAQ. The V and J ends lost 4 bases and 3 bases respectively, with 21 bases between them. This CDR3 comprises 17 residues. CDR3 sequence (DNA): TGTGCCAGCAGCTCCGCAGGAGGTGCGATGGGAGACTATGGCTACACCTTC. It is translated as CASSSAGGAMGDYGYTF.

This rearrangement joins TRBV5-4 to TRBJ1-2, with D possibly being TRBD1 (5 bases). The V end was cut by 2 bases, the J end by 0 bases, with 11 bases between. Per the germline V gene, CDR1 is SGHNT and CDR2 is YYREEE (reference sequence). The CDR3 totals 15 residues. The CDR3 nucleotides read TGTGCCAGCAGCTTCGGGGGGGAAGCTAACTATGGCTACACCTTC. Protein sequence: CASSFGGEANYGYTF.

This clone was seen once. Other DNA variants within this sample encode the same CDR3. The V call is TRBV9, the J call TRBJ2-7, with D perhaps TRBD1 (6 bases). This CDR3 has 14 residues. The germline V gene has CDR1 SGDLS and CDR2 YYNGEE. The V end lost 0 bases, the J end lost 2 bases, and 9 bases lay between the germline ends. DNA for the CDR3: TGTGCCAGCAGCGTAGAGGACAGAGCCTACGAGCAGTACTTC. Its protein is CASSVEDRAYEQYF.

Here the CDR3 DNA reads TGTGCCAGCCGAGAAGGGGGGACCCAGTACTTC. Translated, it gives CASREGGTQYF. This chain joins TRBV6-5 and TRBJ2-5, with a tentative D call TRBD1 (6 bases). The CDR3 consists of 11 residues. Trimming removed 8 bases at V and 7 bases at J, with 11 bases between. Germline V lookup: CDR1 MNHEY, CDR2 SVGAGI.

In the case of this clone: The sample contains more than one DNA sequence encoding this CDR3. Written as DNA, the CDR3 is TGTGCCAGCAGCCAAGGGGGGTCTGGGGCCAACGTCCTGACTTTC. It specifies CASSQGGSGANVLTF. The chain combines TRBV4-2 with TRBJ2-6; D assignment may be TRBD1 or TRBD2 (5 bases each). Germline V gene lookup returns CDR1 LGHNA and CDR2 YNFKEQ. The CDR3 extends over 15 amino acids. Trimming removed 1 base from V and 1 base from J, with 5 bases in between.